The present T cell receptor (beta chain) was sequenced within a study of blood T cell repertoires in COVID-19. In the study overall: COVID-19 samples, acute and convalescent, were from the United States, Italy and Spain. T cells, B-cell-depleted T cells, or PBMCs provided the cDNA or gDNA that served as material.

This clone was picked up a small number of times. How the authors handled the data: Estimation of nucleated cell counts relied on the amplification of reference gene primers. Repertoires were generated with immunoSEQ multiplex PCR, while TCRdb's copy carries only in-frame clones and drops some. V, J and clone size derive from that table, while D and trimming were established from the DNA sequence. Of under 250,000 clones in the sample, about four fifths are singletons; the top ten hold about 2%. The V gene's germline CDR1 is LNHDA and CDR2 SQIVND (reference sequence). With V trimmed by 6 bases and J by 8 bases, 13 bases remained unmatched. The CDR3 loop spans 16 amino acids.

Sequenced input: peripheral blood. This clonotype was sampled from a young man who had recovered from COVID-19. The chain carries TRBV19 and TRBJ1-2; 12 positions match TRBD1. The CDR3 DNA reads TGTGCCAGTAGAGGGGACAGGGGGCTTGGGGCAAACGGCTACACCTTC. Protein: CASRGDRGLGANGYTF.